This entry lists 27 T cell receptor beta chains sequenced from one sample in a study of CD8+ T cells in alopecia areata. Sequencing templates came from extracted RNA that was reverse transcribed into cDNA. Sequenced by immunoSEQ multiplex PCR; TCRdb stores in-frame clones only, minus some. The sample holds roughly 150,000 clones, around 55% seen once. Sequencing was performed on CD4+ T cells sorted from blood. The receptors were gathered from a human donor in good health.

This clone showed up just a few times. This sequence joins TRBV28 and TRBJ2-2; D possibly corresponds to TRBD2 (5 bases). The CDR3 is 14 amino acids. CDR1 and CDR2 (germline): MDHEN, SYDVKM. Between the trimmed V and J ends, which lost 6 bases and 5 bases, there was a span of 13 bases. The CDR3 region is CASSLPRGTGELFF. CDR3 DNA sequence: TGTGCCAGCAGCCTACCCCGGGGTACCGGGGAGCTGTTTTTT.

The CDR3 DNA reads as TGTGCCAGCAGGGGACAGCACTCCTATGGCTACACCTTC. Its translation is CASRGQHSYGYTF. The chain couples TRBV25-1 to TRBJ1-2; 7 nucleotides match TRBD1. This CDR3 spans 13 amino acids. Germline CDR1 reads MGHDK; CDR2 reads SYGVNS. V was clipped by 6 bases and J by 4 bases; unmatched bases: 5.

V and J are TRBV5-1 and TRBJ1-2; 7 positions agree with TRBD1. This CDR3 contains 16 residues. The junction had 13 bases not matched to a gene; V was cut back by 2 bases and J by 6 bases. Germline assignment: CDR1 SGHRS and CDR2 YFSETQ. The CDR3 here is CASSFRPTGVADGYTF. CDR3 coding DNA: TGCGCCAGCAGCTTTAGGCCTACAGGGGTAGCCGATGGCTACACCTTC.

The chain uses TRBV20-1 and TRBJ2-1, with TRBD2 as a possible D gene (5 bases). Trimming took off 3 bases at V and 9 bases at J, with 9 bases between the two ends. Per germline, CDR1 DFQATT and CDR2 SNEGSKA (reference sequence). The CDR3 is 11 residues long. In nucleotides, the CDR3 is TGCAGTGCTAGTGTGGACTTTGAGCAGTTCTTC. Amino acid sequence: CSASVDFEQFF.

The J gene is TRBJ1-3, the V gene TRBV29-1; the match to TRBD1 covers 9 bases. The CDR3 has 14 amino acids. CDR1 and CDR2 (germline): SQVTM, ANQGSEA. The V gene end was trimmed by 5 bases and the J gene end by 3 bases; junction bases not matched to a gene: 5. DNA of the CDR3: TGCAGCGTTCTACAGGGGGCTGGTGGAAACACCATATATTTT. Residues: CSVLQGAGGNTIYF.

V usage is TRBV29-1 and J usage is TRBJ2-1; 8 bases fit TRBD2. The germline V gene has CDR1 SQVTM and CDR2 ANQGSEA. The CDR3 consists of 13 residues. The V gene end was trimmed by 4 bases and the J gene end by 10 bases; junction bases not matched to a gene: 9. CDR3 coding DNA: TGCAGCGTTGCCGCTTTAGCGGGACGGGAGCAGTTCTTC. Protein: CSVAALAGREQFF.

The rearrangement joins TRBV6-5 to TRBJ1-1; TRBD1 might be the D (6 bases). Trimming cost V 0 bases and J 1 base, with 9 bases left between them. The germline V gene encodes CDR1 MNHEY and CDR2 SVGAGI. This CDR3 has 15 residues. The CDR3 DNA reads as TGTGCCAGCAGTTACTCGGGGGCCTCGAACACTGAAGCTTTCTTT. Translating it yields CASSYSGASNTEAFF.

This chain uses TRBV5-1 with TRBJ2-1; TRBD2 matches 10 bases. The germline V gene encodes CDR1 SGHRS and CDR2 YFSETQ. The CDR3 runs to 19 residues. V dropped 5 bases and J dropped 8; count of bases not matched to a gene: 22. The CDR3 DNA is TGCGCCAGCAGACCCGCTCCGGGACTAGCGATTTTTGTCGTGCATGAGCAGTTCTTC. Translating it yields CASRPAPGLAIFVVHEQFF. The full variable domain, in which reference TRBV5-1 and TRBJ2-1 provide the parts outside the CDR3, is KAGVTQTPRYLIKTRGQQVTLSCSPISGHRSVSWYQQTPGQGLQFLFEYFSETQRNKGNFPGRFSGRQFSNSRSEMNVSTLELGDSALYLCASRPAPGLAIFVVHEQFFGPGTRLTVL.

The J gene is TRBJ1-2, the V gene TRBV29-1; D might be TRBD1 (6 bases). CDR1 and CDR2 (germline): SQVTM, ANQGSEA. The CDR3 extends over 18 amino acids. The V gene lost 4 bases and the J gene lost 4 bases, with 28 bases spanning the gap. The CDR3 coding sequence is TGCAGCGTTGGCGGACAGTCTCAATCGCTAGACCAACCCTATGGCTACACCTTC. This encodes CSVGGQSQSLDQPYGYTF.

Only one count was recorded for this clone. The V gene is TRBV6-1, the J gene TRBJ1-2; D not resolved. Trimming removed 8 bases from V and 5 bases from J, with 9 bases in between. Germline V gives CDR1 MNHNS, CDR2 SASEGT. The CDR3 is made up of 11 amino acids. The CDR3 DNA reads as TGTGCCAGCTCGCTACAATATGGCTACACCTTC. As protein: CASSLQYGYTF.

The chain couples TRBV14 to TRBJ1-4; the D is unclear. Between the trimmed V and J ends, which lost 0 bases and 7 bases, there was a span of 12 bases. CDR1 and CDR2 from the germline V gene are SGHDN and FVKESK. This CDR3 has 15 residues. CDR3 residues: CASSQDGRIGEKLFF. DNA for the CDR3: TGTGCCAGCAGCCAAGACGGCAGAATTGGTGAAAAACTGTTTTTT.

The CDR3 DNA follows: TGCGCCACCGGGGACACAGATACGCAGTATTTT. It is translated as CATGDTDTQYF. This sequence joins TRBV5-1 and TRBJ2-3; a weak D match, TRBD2 (5 bases). Germline V gene data show CDR1 as SGHRS and CDR2 as YFSETQ. Trimming removed 9 bases from V and 2 bases from J, with 7 bases in between. The CDR3 is 11 amino acids.

The chain carries TRBV5-1 and TRBJ2-7; D uncertain. CDR3 length: 11 amino acids. The germline V gene encodes CDR1 SGHRS and CDR2 YFSETQ. Trimming cost V 0 bases and J 6 bases, with 4 bases left between them. This CDR3 is CASSLDSEQYF. CDR3 nucleotides: TGCGCCAGCAGCTTGGATAGCGAGCAGTACTTC.

The genes are TRBV7-9 and TRBJ2-3; no clear D. Germline lookup yields CDR1 SEHNR and CDR2 FQNEAQ (reference sequence). V was shortened by 5 bases and J by 6 bases, with 9 bases between the two germline ends. The CDR3 covers 12 residues. The CDR3 nucleotides are TGTGCCAGCAGCCTACGGCGGGATACGCAGTATTTT. It specifies CASSLRRDTQYF.

This clone was seen just once. The rearrangement links TRBV6-1 to TRBJ2-3; D possibly corresponds to TRBD1 (6 bases). Trimming cost V 0 bases and J 5 bases, with 12 bases left between them. CDR1 MNHNS and CDR2 SASEGT come from the germline V gene. This CDR3 region has 15 residues. CDR3 protein: CASSEAGRGRDTQYF. The CDR3 DNA reads as TGTGCCAGCAGTGAAGCGGGTAGGGGGAGAGATACGCAGTATTTT.

The chain recombines TRBV27 with TRBJ2-7; 10 bases align to TRBD1. The CDR3 has 14 amino acids. Germline V gene sequence: CDR1 MNHEY, CDR2 SMNVEV (reference sequence). Trimming took 4 bases from V and 6 from J; bases not matched to a gene: 6. The chain's CDR3 is CASSWTGQGFEQYF. The CDR3 bases are TGTGCCAGCAGTTGGACGGGACAGGGGTTCGAGCAGTACTTC.

This clone was seen more than once but under ten times. The rearrangement uses TRBV18 and TRBJ2-3; TRBD2 matches at 8 bases. This CDR3 comprises 19 residues. V gave up 3 bases and J gave up 2 bases; unmatched junction bases: 16. Germline lookup yields CDR1 KGHSH and CDR2 LQKENI. The CDR3 protein is CASSPLASRAGVLTDTQYF. CDR3 coding DNA: TGTGCCAGCTCACCCCTGGCTTCGAGAGCGGGAGTGCTCACAGATACGCAGTATTTT.

The gene calls are TRBV29-1 and TRBJ2-5; D gene unclear. Per germline, CDR1 SQVTM and CDR2 ANQGSEA. This CDR3 has 11 amino acids. The V gene lost 4 bases and the J gene lost 5 bases, with 8 bases spanning the gap. This CDR3 is CSVAALETQYF. CDR3 DNA: TGCAGCGTTGCTGCTTTGGAGACCCAGTACTTC.

The chain joins TRBV29-1 to TRBJ2-6; D unclear. This CDR3 is built from 13 residues. Trimming removed 7 bases from V and 0 bases from J, with 7 bases in between. Germline loops: CDR1 SQVTM, CDR2 ANQGSEA. CDR3: CSAVNSGANVLTF. Here the CDR3 DNA reads TGCAGCGCCGTGAACTCTGGGGCCAACGTCCTGACTTTC. Full variable domain (outside the CDR3, taken from reference TRBV29-1 and TRBJ2-6): SAVISQKPSRDICQRGTSLTIQCQVDSQVTMMFWYRQQPGQSLTLIATANQGSEATYESGFVIDKFPISRPNLTFSTLTVSNMSPEDSSIYLCSAVNSGANVLTFGAGSRLTVL.

The chain employs TRBV9 and TRBJ1-1; D might be TRBD1 (5 bases). Germline CDR1 and CDR2: SGDLS and YYNGEE. With 3 bases removed from V and 5 bases from J, the gap between germline ends came to 11 bases. This CDR3 region has 13 residues. As DNA, the CDR3 is TGTGCCAGCAGCGAGCGGGACTTAACTGAAGCTTTCTTT. Translation: CASSERDLTEAFF.

The count of this clone is one. Additional DNA sequences in this sample encode the identical CDR3. The V call is TRBV5-1, the J call TRBJ2-1; D not resolved. The V gene's germline CDR1 is SGHRS and CDR2 YFSETQ. Between the trimmed V and J ends, which lost 0 bases and 8 bases, there was a span of 3 bases. The CDR3 is 11 residues long. The chain's CDR3 is CASSLAYEQFF. DNA of the CDR3: TGCGCCAGCAGCTTGGCGTATGAGCAGTTCTTC.

The chain uses TRBV2 and TRBJ2-5; 11 bases are a match to TRBD2. The J call may be wrong; the DNA end is better matched by TRBJ2-7. CDR1 is SNHLY and CDR2 is FYNNEI in the germline V gene. The CDR3 runs 14 residues. CDR3 region: CASGRLAGTYEQYF. In DNA, the CDR3 is TGTGCCAGCGGCCGACTAGCGGGAACCTACGAGCAGTACTTC.

V gene TRBV30 combines with J gene TRBJ1-2, with a tentative D call TRBD1 (5 bases). Looked up from germline, CDR1 is GTSNPN and CDR2 is SVGIG (reference sequence). CDR3 length: 13 residues. V gave up 1 base and J gave up 7 bases, with 13 bases separating them. The CDR3 DNA is TGTGCCTGGAGTGGTGTGGGGCTTGGTGGCTACACCTTC. Amino acid sequence: CAWSGVGLGGYTF.

V usage is TRBV7-9 and J usage is TRBJ2-2, with D tentatively TRBD1 (5 bases). This CDR3 comprises 14 residues. Germline CDR1 is SEHNR and CDR2 is FQNEAQ (reference sequence). The ends were cut back, 4 bases at V and 1 base at J, with 7 bases in the middle. This CDR3 is CASSSDKNTGELFF. Here the CDR3 DNA reads TGTGCCAGCAGCTCGGACAAGAACACCGGGGAGCTGTTTTTT.

This chain connects TRBV15 to TRBJ2-1; TRBD2 matches at 11 bases. Germline lookup yields CDR1 LNHNV and CDR2 YYDKDF (reference sequence). With V trimmed by 3 bases and J by 7 bases, 8 bases remained unmatched. This CDR3 contains 16 residues. CDR3 amino acids: CATSRTTSGRWNEQFF. CDR3 coding DNA: TGTGCCACCAGCAGGACCACTAGCGGGAGATGGAATGAGCAGTTCTTC.

This rearrangement joins TRBV7-2 to TRBJ2-7; 12 bases agree with TRBD2. The trim removed 1 base at V and 6 bases at J, leaving 10 bases unmatched. In germline, CDR1 is SGHTA, CDR2 FQGNSA. The CDR3 runs to 17 residues. The CDR3 DNA sequence: TGTGCCAGCAGCTTAGGGTTGGCTAGCGGGAGGGTAGTCGAGCAGTACTTC. Its translation is CASSLGLASGRVVEQYF.

The chain links TRBV7-8 to TRBJ1-2; 7 positions match TRBD1. V trimming: 5 bases; J trimming: 7 bases; junction bases outside the gene matches: 10. This CDR3 spans 14 amino acids. Germline-derived CDR1 and CDR2 are SGHVS and FQNEAQ. CDR3 DNA: TGTGCCAGCAGCACGAGGACAGGAATACCTGGCTACACCTTC. This sequence encodes CASSTRTGIPGYTF.